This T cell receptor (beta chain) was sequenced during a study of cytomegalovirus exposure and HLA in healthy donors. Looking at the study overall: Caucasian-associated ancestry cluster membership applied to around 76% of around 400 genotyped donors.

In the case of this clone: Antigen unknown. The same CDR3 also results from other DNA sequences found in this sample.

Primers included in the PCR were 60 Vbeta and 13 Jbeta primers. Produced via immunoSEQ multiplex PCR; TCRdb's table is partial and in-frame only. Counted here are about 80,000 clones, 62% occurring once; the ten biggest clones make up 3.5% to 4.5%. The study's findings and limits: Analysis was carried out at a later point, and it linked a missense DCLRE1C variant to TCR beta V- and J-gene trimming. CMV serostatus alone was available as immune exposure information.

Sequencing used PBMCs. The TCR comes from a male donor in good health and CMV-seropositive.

CDR3: CASSIRDRGYYEQYF. The CDR3 DNA is TGTGCCAGTAGTATCCGGGACAGGGGCTACTACGAGCAGTACTTC. This chain uses TRBV19 with TRBJ2-7, with 10 nucleotides matching TRBD1. Trimming cost V 3 bases and J 3 bases; bases outside gene matches: 5. In germline, CDR1 is LNHDA, CDR2 SQIVND (reference sequence). This CDR3 spans 15 amino acids.